This T cell receptor beta chain was retrieved from a study of regulatory T cells in long-lasting Graves disease. Whole-study results and caveats: Persistent Graves' patients showed a TCR diversity that was lower than that of newly diagnosed ones. Persistent patients shared 2,700 or so public clonotypes among themselves. Newly diagnosed patients shared fewer, at 900 to 1,000. When disease was persistent, TRBV28, TRBJ1-2 and TRBJ2-5 were the favored segments.

Regarding this clonotype: Its specificity is unknown.

The authors built TCR beta libraries using iRepertoire HTBI primers and Arm-PCR of CDR3 regions. TCRdb called the multiplex PCR reads again in MiXCR, with one record for every CDR3 protein. This table has 300,000 to 350,000 distinct CDR3 sequences, about 20% appearing once. Time point described: persistent/refractory GD, antithyroid drugs over 5 years with positive TRAb. Construction of the TCR library relied on RNA isolated from PBMCs. V gave up 8 bases and J gave up 8 bases, with 13 bases separating them. Per the germline V gene, CDR1 is GTSNPN and CDR2 is SVGIG (reference sequence). The CDR3 is made up of 12 amino acids.

Sequences were derived from peripheral blood mononuclear cells (PBMCs), sampled when the disease was refractory, from a patient treated with antithyroid drugs. The chain uses TRBV30 and TRBJ1-6, with D possibly being TRBD1 (6 bases). The sequence was obtained from a female donor with Graves disease. The CDR3 DNA follows: TGTGCCAGCACAGGGAGGGATTCACCCCTCCACTTT. It codes for CASTGRDSPLHF.